The T cell receptor (beta chain) under discussion was sequenced for a study of early T cells in non-severe SARS-CoV-2 infection. Broader study findings: Anti-spike CD8 responses were favored by VDJdb matching, which missed private and CD4 specificities.

Concerning this clonotype: Its antigen remains unidentified.

Germline assignment: CDR1 DFQATT and CDR2 SNEGSKA (reference sequence). The V and J ends lost 3 bases and 0 bases respectively, with 14 bases between them. The CDR3 runs to 15 residues. Each cDNA molecule carried a unique molecular identifier. From the 5' RACE reads, TCRdb called clonotypes with MiXCR, one entry per CDR3 protein. Here the sample spans 35,000 to 50,000 distinct CDR3 sequences, under 30% being singletons. The sequenced sample was whole blood, obtained at baseline. This sequence was found in an adult who was a healthcare worker with PCR-confirmed SARS-CoV-2 infection or an uninfected control (not recorded which). This chain joins TRBV20-1 and TRBJ1-1, with unresolved D. The CDR3 here is CSASGGIRMNTEAFF. The CDR3 DNA sequence: TGCAGTGCTAGTGGAGGGATTCGGATGAACACTGAAGCTTTCTTT.